A single sample gave rise to the 32 T cell receptor beta chains below, sequenced in a study of T cell clonality in common variable immunodeficiency. The study, taken as a whole, reports: Fewer deletions and N-nucleotide insertions were reportedly seen in common variable immunodeficiency TCR beta sequences.

Repertoires were generated with immunoSEQ multiplex PCR, while TCRdb's copy carries only in-frame clones and drops some. Listed here are over 30,000 clones without any singletons, the top ten holding approximately 7%. Their antigen targets remain unknown. Material for sequencing was peripheral blood mononuclear cells. Source of these receptors: a human donor with common variable immunodeficiency.

This clone was counted at least ten times. The CDR3 is cut off 3 residues early in the read; its end comes from the germline J gene. The genes are TRBV14 and TRBJ2-3, with 8 bases lining up with TRBD2. Looked up from germline, CDR1 is SGHDN and CDR2 is FVKESK. CDR3 size: 16 residues. With 4 bases clipped from V and 2 bases from J, the junction kept 8 bases outside the gene matches. CDR3 DNA, as far as it was read: TGTGCCAGCAGCCTCAGTCGTAGCGGGGTCACAGATACG. This sequence encodes CASSLSRSGVTDT. The full-length CDR3 reads as CASSLSRSGVTDTQYF.

This clone was observed at least ten times. The missing CDR3 end, 3 residues past where the read stops, is filled in from the germline J gene. J is TRBJ2-7 and V is TRBV20-1, with 9 bases identical to TRBD2. The CDR3 totals 14 residues. V trimming: 1 base; J trimming: 4 bases; junction bases outside the gene matches: 5. Germline values: CDR1 DFQATT, CDR2 SNEGSKA (reference sequence). CDR3 sequence: CSARGTSATYEQYF. The part of the CDR3 DNA that was read is TGCAGTGCTAGAGGGACTAGCGCGACATACGAG.

This clone was counted ten times or more. The missing CDR3 end, 3 residues past where the read stops, is filled in from the germline J gene. The V gene is TRBV7-9, the J gene TRBJ2-7, with TRBD2 matching 9 bases. The V gene's germline CDR1 is SEHNR and CDR2 FQNEAQ (reference sequence). The CDR3 spans 15 residues. V shed 5 bases, J shed 5 bases, and the junction held 10 bases outside the gene matches. Here the CDR3 reads CASSPRGAGGHEQYF. Incomplete CDR3 DNA: TGTGCCAGCAGCCCCCGAGGAGCGGGAGGCCACGAG.

This clone was counted only a few times. Coverage ceases 3 residues before the CDR3 finishes, and the germline J gene fills in the end. This chain links TRBV7-3 with TRBJ2-3, with D possibly TRBD1 on 6 matching bases. The CDR3 extends over 15 amino acids. In germline, CDR1 is SGHTA, CDR2 FQGTGA. V was pared by 6 bases and J by 3 bases, with 16 bases between. The covered CDR3 bases are TGTGCCAGCAGATCGACCGGGACACCTACAGATACG. Translated: CASRSTGTPTDT. The entire CDR3 is CASRSTGTPTDTQYF.

By share, this clone ranks as medium-sized (0.01 to 0.1%). The read ends 3 residues before the CDR3 terminus; that terminus is restored from the germline J gene. The chain joins TRBV9 to TRBJ1-2; no clear D gene. The CDR3 has 16 amino acids. The germline V gene encodes CDR1 SGDLS and CDR2 YYNGEE. The ends were cut back, 3 bases at V and 3 bases at J, with 18 bases in the middle. The DNA read from the CDR3 is TGTGCCAGCAGCGATACCCCCATAAGGGTATACTATGGC. It specifies CASSDTPIRVYYG. The whole CDR3 protein reads CASSDTPIRVYYGYTF.

This clone came up many times. Read coverage stops 3 residues before the CDR3 terminus; the germline J gene supplies the remainder. This sequence joins TRBV7-2 and TRBJ1-2, with TRBD1 matching 7 bases. The trim removed 1 base at V and 5 bases at J, leaving 7 bases unmatched. Per germline, CDR1 SGHTA and CDR2 FQGNSA. The CDR3 runs to 15 residues. CDR3: CASSLGLAGGYGYTF. CDR3 bases read: TGTGCCAGCAGCTTAGGGTTGGCAGGGGGATATGGC.

With respect to this clone: The DNA ends 3 residues before the CDR3 does, and the rest of the CDR3 is filled in from the germline J gene. Within the sample, other DNA sequences also encode this same CDR3. V is TRBV7-3 and J is TRBJ2-2, with 11 bases that match TRBD1. V lost 6 bases to trimming and J lost 0 bases; unmatched junction nucleotides: 3. This CDR3 contains 16 residues. Germline V gene data show CDR1 as SGHTA and CDR2 as FQGTGA. The sequenced CDR3 bases are TGTGCCAGCAGTTCGGGACAGGGGGCGAACACCGGGGAG. Its translation is CASSSGQGANTGE. The full CDR3 sequence reads CASSSGQGANTGELFF.

The sequenced part of the CDR3 DNA is TGCAGCGTTGAGGATTTGGCGGGGCTCGAG. Translation: CSVEDLAGLE. The entire CDR3 protein reads CSVEDLAGLEQYF. The chain uses TRBV29-1 and TRBJ2-7, with D maybe TRBD2 (6 bases). With the read ending 3 residues before the CDR3 end, the germline J gene is used to fill in that end. Germline CDR1 is SQVTM and CDR2 is ANQGSEA. The CDR3 sequence is 13 residues long. Trimming took 3 bases from V and 6 from J, leaving 15 bases between them.

Only a few counts were recorded for this clone. The CDR3 is cut off 3 residues early in the read; its end comes from the germline J gene. V usage is TRBV6-1 and J usage is TRBJ2-5; D ambiguous. Germline V gene data show CDR1 as MNHNS and CDR2 as SASEGT. CDR3 length equals 14 residues. Deletions cut 3 bases from V and 2 bases from J, with 10 bases between. CDR3 in amino acids: CASSDIVSQETQYF. Partial CDR3 DNA: TGTGCCAGCAGTGATATCGTCAGTCAAGAGACC.

Many counts were recorded for this clone. The missing CDR3 end, 3 residues past where the read stops, is filled in from the germline J gene. The chain couples TRBV29-1 to TRBJ2-3; 10 bases line up with TRBD1. This CDR3 is built from 15 residues. From germline, CDR1 is SQVTM and CDR2 ANQGSEA. V lost 6 bases to trimming and J lost 6 bases; unmatched junction nucleotides: 12. CDR3 residues: CSVEIGTGEYDTQYF. CDR3 DNA, as far as it was read: TGCAGCGTCGAGATTGGGACAGGGGAGTACGATACG.

There are many counts of this clone. The CDR3 is cut off 3 residues early in the read; its end comes from the germline J gene. This chain links TRBV10-1 with TRBJ1-4; TRBD1 matches 9 bases. The CDR3 has 15 amino acids. V was pared by 8 bases and J by 0 bases, with 4 bases of the junction left unmatched. Per the germline V gene, CDR1 is WNHNN and CDR2 is SYGVQD (reference sequence). The CDR3 protein is CASGTGHATNEKLFF. The sequenced CDR3 bases are TGCGCCAGCGGGACAGGGCATGCAACTAATGAAAAA.

This clone was counted a few times. Read data end 3 residues before the CDR3 end; the end is taken from the germline J gene. This sequence joins TRBV30 and TRBJ2-7; 12 nucleotides match TRBD2. Germline V lookup: CDR1 GTSNPN, CDR2 SVGIG (reference sequence). The V gene end was trimmed by 5 bases and the J gene end by 6 bases; junction bases not matched to a gene: 8. This CDR3 is 14 amino acids long. Partial CDR3 DNA: TGTGCCTGGGTCCTAGCGGGAGGGCCTGTCGAG. Amino acids: CAWVLAGGPVE. The whole CDR3 reads CAWVLAGGPVEQYF.

This clone was seen a handful of times. The CDR3 is cut off 3 residues early in the read; its end comes from the germline J gene. Within the sample, other DNA sequences also encode this same CDR3. The V call is TRBV11-3, the J call TRBJ2-3, with D uncertain. V lost 5 bases to trimming and J lost 1 base, with 10 bases between them. CDR3 size: 14 residues. Germline CDR1 reads SGHNT; CDR2 reads YENEEA. CDR3 in amino acids: CASSPDRGTDTQYF. The sequenced part of the CDR3 DNA is TGTGCCAGCAGCCCAGACCGGGGCACAGATACG.

A remark on this clone: The CDR3 is cut off 3 residues early in the read; its end comes from the germline J gene. V gene TRBV7-9 combines with J gene TRBJ2-7; TRBD2 matches at 10 bases. Trimming took 2 bases from V and 5 from J; bases not matched to a gene: 3. CDR3 length: 14 amino acids. CDR1 is SEHNR and CDR2 is FQNEAQ in the germline V gene (reference sequence). CDR3 DNA (partial): TGTGCCAGCAGCTTACTAGCGGGAGTAGACGAG. This translates into CASSLLAGVDE. From start to end, the CDR3 is CASSLLAGVDEQYF.

As concerns this clone: Read sequence stops 3 residues before the CDR3 end, and the germline J gene provides the missing end. This sequence joins TRBV5-4 and TRBJ2-7; 13 nucleotides match TRBD2. Germline assignment: CDR1 SGHNT and CDR2 YYREEE (reference sequence). The junction had 7 bases not matched to a gene; V was cut back by 4 bases and J by 6 bases. The CDR3 is made up of 15 amino acids. The CDR3: CASSPRLAGGTEQYF. CDR3 DNA (partial): TGTGCCAGCAGCCCACGACTAGCGGGAGGAACCGAG.

This clone has just a few counts. With the read ending 3 residues before the CDR3 end, the germline J gene is used to fill in that end. The chain is built from TRBV19 and TRBJ1-1; 11 nucleotides match TRBD1. Per germline, CDR1 LNHDA and CDR2 SQIVND (reference sequence). Trimming removed 6 bases from V and 2 bases from J; junction bases left unmatched: 8. This CDR3 comprises 16 residues. The CDR3 bases that were read are TGTGCCAGTAGGATTGGGACAGGGGGAGTAAACACTGAA. Amino acid sequence: CASRIGTGGVNTE. The whole CDR3 sequence is CASRIGTGGVNTEAFF.

The part of the CDR3 DNA that was read is TGTGCCAGCAGCAGCGGGACAGGAGGC. Protein product: CASSSGTGG. The entire CDR3 protein is CASSSGTGGYTF. The chain uses TRBV6-2 or TRBV6-3 and TRBJ1-2, with 8 nucleotides matching TRBD1. Read sequence stops 3 residues before the CDR3 end, and the germline J gene provides the missing end. CDR3 length: 12 amino acids. Germline V gene lookup returns CDR1 MNHEY and CDR2 SVGEGT.

Only a few counts were recorded for this clone. The missing CDR3 end, 3 residues past where the read stops, is filled in from the germline J gene. V and J are TRBV4-2 and TRBJ2-7, with 10 bases matching TRBD2. The CDR3 extends over 15 amino acids. Looked up from germline, CDR1 is LGHNA and CDR2 is YNFKEQ. V lost 0 bases and J lost 6; bases outside the gene matches: 5. The CDR3 loop is CASSQDIAGGPEQYF. The part of the CDR3 DNA that was read is TGTGCCAGCAGCCAAGATATAGCGGGAGGCCCCGAG.

In the case of this clone: The CDR3 goes on 3 residues after the read ends, and that part is filled in from the germline J gene. The chain is built from TRBV20-1 and TRBJ2-5, with 8 bases lining up with TRBD1. Per the germline V gene, CDR1 is DFQATT and CDR2 is SNEGSKA (reference sequence). The CDR3 runs 12 residues. V trimming: 6 bases; J trimming: 5 bases; junction bases outside the gene matches: 5. CDR3 protein: CSAPGGGETQYF. CDR3 DNA, as far as it was read: TGCAGTGCACCAGGGGGCGGGGAGACC.

Regarding this clone: With the read ending 3 residues before the CDR3 end, the germline J gene is used to fill in that end. The chain links TRBV18 to TRBJ1-5; TRBD1 is a possible D gene (5 bases). Germline CDR1 KGHSH, CDR2 LQKENI. V was clipped by 3 bases and J by 7 bases, with 13 bases between them. The CDR3 totals 14 residues. CDR3 bases read: TGTGCCAGCTCACCCGGGCAGGCAGGGCAGCCC. It codes for CASSPGQAGQP. From start to end, the CDR3 is CASSPGQAGQPQHF. The whole variable domain, remainder taken from reference TRBV18 and TRBJ1-5, is NAGVMQNPRHLVRRRGQEARLRCSPMKGHSHVYWYRQLPEEGLKFMVYLQKENIIDESGMPKERFSAEFPKEGPSILRIQQVVRGDSAAYFCASSPGQAGQPQHFGDGTRLSIL.

In its sample, this clone was seen many times. Incomplete CDR3 DNA: TGTGCCAGCAGTCGAGGGGGGGGTGTTTTTTTGGAGACC. It yields the protein CASSRGGGVFLET. In full, the CDR3 is CASSRGGGVFLETQYF. This sequence joins TRBV28 and TRBJ2-5; possible D gene TRBD2, 7 bases. The read falls 3 residues short of the CDR3 end, and the missing part is taken from the germline J gene. Per germline, CDR1 MDHEN and CDR2 SYDVKM. Trimming cost V 5 bases and J 5 bases, with 21 bases left between them. The length of the CDR3 is 16 residues.

The CDR3 loop is CASSVSGSENEQYF. The CDR3 DNA, read in part, is TGTGCCAGCAGTGTGTCAGGGAGCGAGAACGAG. The chain is built from TRBV2 and TRBJ2-7; D may correspond to TRBD1 or TRBD2 (5 bases each). The CDR3 end is not reached by the read, which stops 3 residues before it; the germline J gene fills it in. Germline V gene sequence: CDR1 SNHLY, CDR2 FYNNEI. The CDR3 loop spans 14 amino acids. Trimming cost V 4 bases and J 5 bases, with 15 bases left between them.

On this clone: The read terminates 3 residues ahead of where the CDR3 ends, so the germline J gene completes it. The rearrangement joins TRBV6-2 or TRBV6-3 to TRBJ1-5, with a tentative D call TRBD1 (5 bases). Germline lookup yields CDR1 MNHEY and CDR2 SVGEGT. The CDR3 totals 14 residues. V was shortened by 4 bases and J by 6 bases, with 13 bases between the two germline ends. The sequenced part of the CDR3 DNA is TGTGCCAGCAGTTCCTGGCAGGGTGGTCAGCCC. Its protein is CASSSWQGGQP. The entire CDR3 protein reads CASSSWQGGQPQHF.

This clone is termed medium-sized. The read ends 3 residues before the CDR3 terminus; that terminus is restored from the germline J gene. The chain recombines TRBV29-1 with TRBJ1-1; D might be TRBD1 (5 bases). CDR3 size: 14 residues. V lost 7 bases, J lost 0 bases, and 15 bases lay in between. CDR1 SQVTM and CDR2 ANQGSEA come from the germline V gene. Partial CDR3 DNA: TGCAGCGGGGGGGGACCGTCCGTGAACACTGAA. Protein product: CSGGGPSVNTE. The entire CDR3 protein reads CSGGGPSVNTEAFF.

On this clone itself: The CDR3 end is not reached by the read, which stops 3 residues before it; the germline J gene fills it in. The V and J genes are TRBV30 and TRBJ1-5, with D possibly matching TRBD1 (5 bases). Trimming took 1 base from V and 6 from J, leaving 10 bases between them. The CDR3 loop spans 13 amino acids. Germline lookup yields CDR1 GTSNPN and CDR2 SVGIG (reference sequence). The CDR3 loop reads CAWSAGIGQPQHF. The covered CDR3 bases are TGTGCCTGGAGTGCAGGGATCGGTCAGCCC.

Comments on this clone: The read is 3 residues too short to cover the CDR3 end, so that end is filled in from the germline J gene. The chain uses TRBV6-1 and TRBJ2-2; perhaps TRBD1 as D (5 bases). The germline V gene has CDR1 MNHNS and CDR2 SASEGT. The V gene lost 4 bases and the J gene lost 4 bases, with 7 bases spanning the gap. The CDR3 loop spans 13 amino acids. The CDR3 reads CASSGTLTGELFF. The covered CDR3 bases are TGTGCCAGCAGTGGGACACTCACCGGGGAG.

Turning to this clone: The read gets to within 3 residues of the CDR3 end, and the germline J gene fills in the rest. The chain is built from TRBV7-6 and TRBJ2-1; 8 nucleotides agree with TRBD2. The germline V gene has CDR1 SGHVS and CDR2 FNYEAQ. CDR3 size: 16 residues. V lost 0 bases to trimming and J lost 4 bases; unmatched junction nucleotides: 5. CDR3 sequence: CASSLALPSGYNEQFF. Partial CDR3 DNA: TGTGCCAGCAGCTTAGCGCTGCCTAGCGGGTACAATGAG.

For this clone: The read is 3 residues too short to cover the CDR3 end, so that end is filled in from the germline J gene. The chain links TRBV30 to TRBJ2-1, with 10 bases matching TRBD2. Per the germline V gene, CDR1 is GTSNPN and CDR2 is SVGIG (reference sequence). This CDR3 comprises 15 residues. Unmatched junction bases numbered 6, after V lost 0 bases and J lost 7 bases. The CDR3 reads CAWSVLSGRANEQFF. Incomplete CDR3 DNA: TGTGCCTGGAGTGTACTCAGCGGGAGGGCGAATGAG.

This clone was counted ten times or more. Coverage ceases 3 residues before the CDR3 finishes, and the germline J gene fills in the end. The genes are TRBV29-1 and TRBJ2-5; D is possibly TRBD1 (5 bases). Trimming pared 1 base from V and 2 bases from J, leaving 8 bases between. This CDR3 region has 13 residues. Germline V lookup: CDR1 SQVTM, CDR2 ANQGSEA. CDR3 sequence: CSVEGQGQETQYF. Partial CDR3 DNA: TGCAGCGTTGAAGGGCAGGGTCAAGAGACC.

This clone has ten or more counts. The CDR3 end falls 3 residues outside the read, so it is completed with the germline J gene. This sequence joins TRBV6-1 and TRBJ2-5; possibly TRBD1 for D (5 bases). V lost 4 bases to trimming and J lost 5 bases, with 17 bases between them. Germline V gives CDR1 MNHNS, CDR2 SASEGT. The CDR3 totals 15 residues. The covered CDR3 bases are TGTGCCAGCAGTGGCGAAGGCCTCCAGGGTGAGACC. Translation: CASSGEGLQGET. The full CDR3 reads CASSGEGLQGETQYF.

This clone was seen ten or more times. The CDR3 bases that were read are TGTGCCAGCAGCTTAGCGGGGGGGGATTCACCC. Translated, it gives CASSLAGGDSP. The complete CDR3 sequence is CASSLAGGDSPLHF. V usage is TRBV7-6 and J usage is TRBJ1-6; the D gene is possibly TRBD1 (5 bases). The read is 3 residues too short to cover the CDR3 end, so that end is filled in from the germline J gene. V lost 0 bases and J 8 bases, leaving 8 bases between the germline ends. The length of the CDR3 is 14 residues. From germline, CDR1 is SGHVS and CDR2 FNYEAQ.

A remark on this clone: The read ends 3 residues shy of where the CDR3 ends; the end is completed using the germline J gene. The chain combines TRBV7-6 with TRBJ1-2; 7 positions agree with TRBD1. The germline V gene has CDR1 SGHVS and CDR2 FNYEAQ. The CDR3 has 16 residues. J gave up 2 bases and V 0 bases, and 6 bases lay outside the gene matches. The CDR3 sequence: CASSLARSGGNYGYTF. CDR3 DNA, as far as it was read: TGTGCCAGCAGCTTAGCCCGCTCAGGGGGGAACTATGGC.